These 26 T cell receptor beta chains came from one sample sequenced in a study of T cell repertoires in cytomegalovirus infection. The antigens these receptors bind are not known. MiXCR, applied by TCRdb to the reads, yields one record per CDR3 protein. The sample contains about 570,000 distinct CDR3 sequences, approximately 40% of which appear only once. Sample: cultured PBMCs, taken from culture after CMV antigen stimulation. These receptors were taken from a human donor in good health (CMV status not recorded). Some clones in this sample may be carry-over from other donors' samples.

The gene calls are TRBV10-3 and TRBJ2-3, with 9 bases identical to TRBD2. The V segment lost 8 bases and the J segment 0 bases; nucleotides outside the gene matches: 9. The CDR3 runs 16 residues. Germline assignment: CDR1 ENHRY and CDR2 SYGVKD. The CDR3 nucleotides are TGTGCCATCGGCGATCTAGCGGGGCCAAGCACAGATACGCAGTATTTT. This translates into CAIGDLAGPSTDTQYF.

In this sample, this clonotype turned up a few times. The chain employs TRBV7-9 and TRBJ1-1; the D is unclear. The germline V and J ends were trimmed by 3 bases and 3 bases, with 14 bases remaining between them. Germline V gives CDR1 SEHNR, CDR2 FQNEAQ (reference sequence). This CDR3 contains 15 residues. The CDR3 DNA follows: TGTGCCAGCAGCTTCCCAGAGCAGGAAGACACTGAAGCTTTCTTT. Its protein is CASSFPEQEDTEAFF.

The V call is TRBV11-2, the J call TRBJ2-7, with unresolved D. The CDR3 length is 14 residues. Germline V gene data show CDR1 as SGHAT and CDR2 as FQNNGV. V was trimmed by 5 bases and J by 3 bases, leaving 14 bases between them. As DNA, the CDR3 is TGTGCCAGCAGCCCCTCCGGGCTAATCTACGAGCAGTACTTC. Translated, it gives CASSPSGLIYEQYF.

The chain uses TRBV6-2 or TRBV6-3 and TRBJ2-1; tentatively, D is TRBD1 (5 bases). This CDR3 has 12 amino acids. Trimming cost V 7 bases and J 10 bases, with 14 bases left between them. Germline loops: CDR1 MNHEY, CDR2 SVGEGT. The CDR3 region has the DNA TGTGCCAGCAATGACCAGGGATGGGAGCAGTTCTTC. Translating gives CASNDQGWEQFF.

The table lists this clonotype with a few counts. The V and J genes are TRBV4-3 and TRBJ2-7, with TRBD2 matching over 11 bases. Per germline, CDR1 LGHNA and CDR2 YSLEER. Trimming cost V 0 bases and J 7 bases; bases outside gene matches: 8. The CDR3 covers 16 residues. The CDR3 loop reads CASSQDRLAGGREQYF. The CDR3 DNA reads TGCGCCAGCAGCCAAGATAGGCTAGCGGGAGGCAGGGAGCAGTACTTC.

This rearrangement joins TRBV24-1 to TRBJ2-3; possible D gene TRBD2, 5 bases. The V end was cut by 3 bases, the J end by 4 bases, with 10 bases between. This CDR3 has 14 amino acids. In germline, CDR1 is KGHDR, CDR2 SFDVKD. The CDR3 sequence is CATSDETGSDTQYF. The CDR3 DNA follows: TGTGCCACCAGTGATGAGACGGGGTCAGATACGCAGTATTTT.

The chain recombines TRBV28 with TRBJ1-6; 9 bases match TRBD1. The CDR3 totals 14 residues. Trimming at V came to 3 bases and at J to 7 bases, leaving 1 base not matched to a gene. Germline CDR1 reads MDHEN; CDR2 reads SYDVKM. The CDR3 DNA follows: TGTGCCAGCAGTTTCGGGACAGGGAATTCACCCCTCCACTTT. Amino acid sequence: CASSFGTGNSPLHF.

This clonotype was detected only once. This sequence joins TRBV6-1 and TRBJ2-3, with 14 bases that match TRBD2. Germline V gives CDR1 MNHNS, CDR2 SASEGT. V was clipped by 6 bases and J by 8 bases; unmatched bases: 1. The CDR3 has 13 amino acids. The CDR3 protein is CASRGTSGSTQYF. CDR3 DNA: TGTGCCAGCAGAGGGACTAGCGGGAGTACGCAGTATTTT.

V usage is TRBV25-1 and J usage is TRBJ2-1; 7 bases align to TRBD1. Trimming took 2 bases from V and 0 from J; bases not matched to a gene: 7. The CDR3 length is 17 residues. Germline V lookup: CDR1 MGHDK, CDR2 SYGVNS. The CDR3 nucleotides are TGTGCCAGCAGTGAAGTGGCCAGGGACAGCTCCTACAATGAGCAGTTCTTC. Protein sequence: CASSEVARDSSYNEQFF.

The chain uses TRBV7-2 and TRBJ2-3; D call uncertain. V gave up 1 base and J gave up 2 bases, with 10 bases separating them. CDR3 length: 15 amino acids. CDR1 and CDR2 (germline): SGHTA, FQGNSA. CDR3: CASSLGTTNTDTQYF. The DNA of the CDR3 is TGTGCCAGCAGCTTAGGCACTACAAACACAGATACGCAGTATTTT.

The chain recombines TRBV7-3 with TRBJ2-7, with 11 positions matching TRBD1. The V gene's germline CDR1 is SGHTA and CDR2 FQGTGA. This CDR3 contains 12 residues. Trimming removed 10 bases from V and 6 bases from J; junction bases left unmatched: 5. CDR3 bases: TGTGCCACCGGGACAGGGGGTTTCGAGCAGTACTTC. Protein product: CATGTGGFEQYF. The whole variable domain, filled in from reference TRBV7-3 and TRBJ2-7, reads GAGVSQTPSNKVTEKGKYVELRCDPISGHTALYWYRQSLGQGPEFLIYFQGTGAADDSGLPNDRFFAVRPEGSVSTLKIQRTERGDSAVYLCATGTGGFEQYFGPGTRLTVT.

This chain links TRBV19 with TRBJ1-3; TRBD1 might be the D (5 bases). Germline assignment: CDR1 LNHDA and CDR2 SQIVND (reference sequence). Trimming removed 3 bases at V and 3 bases at J, with 9 bases between. The CDR3 runs to 14 residues. CDR3 coding DNA: TGTGCCAGTAGTATGGGGACTATTGGAAACACCATATATTTT. This gives the protein CASSMGTIGNTIYF.

There are a few counts of this clonotype. The V gene is TRBV5-5, the J gene TRBJ2-3; 8 bases line up with TRBD1. The CDR3 length is 17 residues. The V gene's germline CDR1 is SGHKS and CDR2 YYEKEE (reference sequence). V shed 4 bases and J 2 bases; nucleotides not matched to a gene: 12. CDR3 residues: CASSLGQGGSFTDTQYF. CDR3 in DNA: TGTGCCAGCAGCCTCGGACAGGGAGGATCGTTCACAGATACGCAGTATTTT.

This clonotype was seen more than once but under ten times. This chain connects TRBV20-1 to TRBJ1-4; D gene uncertain. The CDR3 loop spans 17 amino acids. V lost 0 bases and J lost 5, with 19 bases in between. Germline lookup yields CDR1 DFQATT and CDR2 SNEGSKA (reference sequence). The CDR3 coding sequence is TGCAGTGCTAGAGATTCAAAGGGCTTAAAAAGCAATGAAAAACTGTTTTTT. The encoded protein is CSARDSKGLKSNEKLFF.

This clonotype was seen more than once but under ten times. The germline gene is not matched at one end of the junction; a read error may be the cause. V and J are TRBV7-8 and TRBJ2-3, with 7 bases aligning to TRBD2. The CDR3 is 11 residues long. Germline V gene data show CDR1 as SGHVS and CDR2 as FQNEAQ. CDR3 sequence reads: CASSLGLASHF. The CDR3 DNA follows: TGTGCCAGCAGCTTAGGACTAGCTTCCCATTTT.

This clonotype was seen more than once but under ten times. The chain combines TRBV20-1 with TRBJ1-3; D is perhaps TRBD1 (5 bases). Trimming pared 6 bases from V and 3 bases from J, leaving 12 bases between. The CDR3 sequence is 13 residues long. Germline V CDR1 and CDR2: DFQATT, SNEGSKA (reference sequence). The CDR3 bases are TGCAGTGCACCCTGGGGGGATGGAAACACCATATATTTT. It translates to CSAPWGDGNTIYF.

This chain uses TRBV6-5 with TRBJ2-1; 9 bases are shared with TRBD2. V trimming: 0 bases; J trimming: 6 bases; junction bases outside the gene matches: 6. Germline assignment: CDR1 MNHEY and CDR2 SVGAGI. The CDR3 consists of 16 residues. As DNA, the CDR3 is TGTGCCAGCAGTTACTCGTGGCTAGCGGGGAGCAATGAGCAGTTCTTC. Encoded protein: CASSYSWLAGSNEQFF.

The rearrangement links TRBV5-6 to TRBJ2-7; TRBD2 matches 14 bases. Germline V gives CDR1 SGHDT, CDR2 YYEEEE. Germline trimming cut 4 bases from V and 1 base from J; bases unmatched to any gene: 10. The CDR3 is made up of 18 amino acids. The CDR3 spells CASSAGLAGGFYSYEQYF. Here the CDR3 DNA reads TGTGCCAGCAGCGCCGGACTAGCGGGAGGTTTTTATTCCTACGAGCAGTACTTC. The complete variable domain, with remaining parts taken from reference TRBV5-6 and TRBJ2-7, reads DAGVTQSPTHLIKTRGQQVTLRCSPKSGHDTVSWYQQALGQGPQFIFQYYEEEERQRGNFPDRFSGHQFPNYSSELNVNALLLGDSALYLCASSAGLAGGFYSYEQYFGPGTRLTVT.

This clonotype was counted many times. The rearrangement links TRBV7-2 to TRBJ1-4, with D possibly being TRBD1 (6 bases). Per germline, CDR1 SGHTA and CDR2 FQGNSA. Trimming removed 5 bases at V and 5 bases at J, with 12 bases between. The CDR3 has 14 residues. The CDR3 is CASSPTGSNEKLFF. Written as DNA, the CDR3 is TGTGCCAGCAGCCCTACAGGGTCCAATGAAAAACTGTTTTTT.

The CDR3 loop reads CASSQLAADTDTQYF. The CDR3 DNA reads TGTGCCAGCAGTCAACTAGCGGCAGACACAGATACGCAGTATTTT. This chain links TRBV5-6 with TRBJ2-3, with TRBD2 identical over 8 bases. CDR1 and CDR2 from the germline V gene are SGHDT and YYEEEE. J gave up 2 bases and V 5 bases, and 7 bases lay outside the gene matches. This CDR3 is 15 amino acids long. Combining the CDR3 with reference TRBV5-6 and TRBJ2-3 gives the whole variable domain DAGVTQSPTHLIKTRGQQVTLRCSPKSGHDTVSWYQQALGQGPQFIFQYYEEEERQRGNFPDRFSGHQFPNYSSELNVNALLLGDSALYLCASSQLAADTDTQYFGPGTRLTVL.

This clonotype has just a few counts. The chain carries TRBV7-3 and TRBJ2-1; TRBD2 matches 7 bases. J lost 0 bases, V lost 3 bases, and 5 bases had no gene match. The CDR3 sequence is 16 residues long. CDR1 and CDR2 from the germline V gene are SGHTA and FQGTGA. CDR3 in DNA: TGTGCCAGCAGCTTGAGGCGGGGGAGCTCCTACAATGAGCAGTTCTTC. It encodes CASSLRRGSSYNEQFF.

V gene TRBV11-2 combines with J gene TRBJ1-4; D unresolved. V lost 2 bases and J 4 bases, leaving 11 bases between the germline ends. Germline CDR1 and CDR2: SGHAT and FQNNGV. The CDR3 spans 15 residues. The CDR3 sequence is CASSLHGVGNEKLFF. Here the CDR3 DNA reads TGTGCCAGCAGCTTACACGGGGTCGGTAATGAAAAACTGTTTTTT.

The rearrangement joins TRBV12-3 or TRBV12-4 to TRBJ2-6, with D uncertain. The length of the CDR3 is 14 residues. V gave up 8 bases and J gave up 1 base, with 9 bases separating them. The CDR3 here is CASVGVSGANVLTF. CDR3 in DNA: TGTGCCAGCGTCGGCGTATCTGGGGCCAACGTCCTGACTTTC.

V gene TRBV11-2 combines with J gene TRBJ2-5; 7 bases align to TRBD1. Germline CDR1 reads SGHAT; CDR2 reads FQNNGV. The trim removed 7 bases at V and 5 bases at J, leaving 13 bases unmatched. The CDR3 runs 15 residues. CDR3 residues: CASTNRGLEGETQYF. The CDR3 nucleotides read TGTGCCAGCACCAATAGGGGGCTCGAAGGGGAGACCCAGTACTTC.

The chain combines TRBV10-3 with TRBJ1-5; no reliable D call. CDR1 and CDR2 (germline): ENHRY, SYGVKD. Trimming pared 7 bases from V and 0 bases from J, leaving 10 bases between. The CDR3 sequence is 14 residues long. DNA of the CDR3: TGTGCCATCAAAGGGAGTTATAGCAATCAGCCCCAGCATTTT. Translating gives CAIKGSYSNQPQHF.

In its sample, this clonotype was seen many times. The chain couples TRBV7-2 to TRBJ1-1; D gene ambiguous. The length of the CDR3 is 13 residues. Trimming cost V 5 bases and J 2 bases, with 9 bases left between them. Germline V gene lookup returns CDR1 SGHTA and CDR2 FQGNSA. CDR3 nucleotide sequence: TGTGCCAGCAGCCGCCGTGGTAACACTGAAGCTTTCTTT. This encodes CASSRRGNTEAFF.